These 10 T cell receptor beta chains came from one sample sequenced in a study of T cell repertoires in cytomegalovirus infection. TCRdb processed the reads anew with MiXCR; each CDR3 protein has one entry. The repertoire has approximately 500,000 distinct CDR3 sequences, around 10% of them found once; the top ten carry 10% to 13%. Sequencing input: PBMCs. These receptors were obtained from a human donor in good health (CMV status not recorded). Some clones in this sample may be carry-over from other donors' samples.

This clonotype was counted at least ten times. The rearrangement links TRBV14 to TRBJ2-7; 10 bases fit TRBD1. CDR3 length equals 15 residues. Germline-derived CDR1 and CDR2 are SGHDN and FVKESK. V shed 1 base and J 0 bases; nucleotides not matched to a gene: 0. This chain's CDR3 is CASSQGTGGSYEQYF. For the CDR3, the DNA is TGTGCCAGCAGCCAAGGGACAGGGGGCTCCTACGAGCAGTACTTC. Full variable domain (rest looked up from reference TRBV14 and TRBJ2-7): EAGVTQFPSHSVIEKGQTVTLRCDPISGHDNLYWYRRVMGKEIKFLLHFVKESKQDESGMPNNRFLAERTGGTYSTLKVQPAELEDSGVYFCASSQGTGGSYEQYFGPGTRLTVT.

This clonotype showed up many times. V and J are TRBV7-9 and TRBJ1-1; D not resolved. CDR3 length: 13 amino acids. V was pared by 5 bases and J by 5 bases, with 12 bases between. CDR1 and CDR2 from the germline V gene are SEHNR and FQNEAQ (reference sequence). The CDR3 region is CASSPYMETEAFF. The DNA of the CDR3 is TGTGCCAGCAGCCCCTACATGGAGACTGAAGCTTTCTTT.

The chain uses TRBV14 and TRBJ1-5; 11 bases are shared with TRBD1. V shed 4 bases and J 6 bases; nucleotides not matched to a gene: 2. CDR3 size: 14 residues. Germline V gene data show CDR1 as SGHDN and CDR2 as FVKESK. Here the CDR3 DNA reads TGTGCCAGCAGCCCCGGACAGGGGGCTCAGCCCCAGCATTTT. This translates into CASSPGQGAQPQHF.

The table lists this clonotype with many counts. The chain recombines TRBV14 with TRBJ1-3, with D possibly being TRBD1 (6 bases). The CDR3 runs 14 residues. The germline V gene encodes CDR1 SGHDN and CDR2 FVKESK. Deletions cut 3 bases from V and 2 bases from J, with 8 bases between. The DNA of the CDR3 is TGTGCCAGCAGCCAGAACAGGGCTGGAAACACCATATATTTT. This translates into CASSQNRAGNTIYF.

The chain carries TRBV3-1 and TRBJ1-1; no firm D call. Trimming pared 0 bases from V and 5 bases from J, leaving 13 bases between. The CDR3 runs to 15 residues. Germline CDR1 and CDR2: LGHDT and YNNKEL (reference sequence). CDR3 nucleotides: TGTGCCAGCAGCCAAGATTCCGGGGAGGGAACTGAAGCTTTCTTT. It translates to CASSQDSGEGTEAFF.

The chain carries TRBV6-5 and TRBJ2-1, with 10 nucleotides matching TRBD2. V was pared by 6 bases and J by 10 bases, with 9 bases of the junction left unmatched. The CDR3 runs to 14 residues. Germline loops: CDR1 MNHEY, CDR2 SVGAGI. CDR3 loop: CASRPSGSRSEQFF. The CDR3 DNA reads as TGTGCCAGCAGGCCTAGCGGGAGCAGGAGCGAGCAGTTCTTC.

The chain employs TRBV10-3 and TRBJ1-2; D remains unclear. Trimming took off 2 bases at V and 6 bases at J, with 13 bases between the two ends. From germline, CDR1 is ENHRY and CDR2 SYGVKD. The CDR3 consists of 14 residues. The CDR3 nucleotides read TGTGCCATCAGTGAGCTGGGAGTCGGGAATGGCTACACCTTC. Its protein product is CAISELGVGNGYTF.

The chain joins TRBV20-1 to TRBJ1-5; maybe TRBD1 (5 bases). The CDR3 consists of 13 residues. V shed 6 bases and J shed 4 bases, with 13 bases lying between them. Per the germline V gene, CDR1 is DFQATT and CDR2 is SNEGSKA (reference sequence). The CDR3 reads CSAYRDRNQPQHF. CDR3 nucleotide sequence: TGCAGTGCATACCGGGACCGGAATCAGCCCCAGCATTTT.

This clonotype showed up just a few times. The chain combines TRBV6-1 with TRBJ2-3; D not resolved. Germline lookup yields CDR1 MNHNS and CDR2 SASEGT. The CDR3 covers 12 residues. Trimming pared 8 bases from V and 3 bases from J, leaving 9 bases between. The CDR3 nucleotides read TGTGCCAGCCGGGTACAGACAGATACGCAGTATTTT. Translation: CASRVQTDTQYF.

A note on this clonotype: A single base separates this from a much larger clone, so it may be a read error. This chain connects TRBV28 to TRBJ1-5; possibly TRBD1 for D (5 bases). The CDR3 has 14 residues. Germline values: CDR1 MDHEN, CDR2 SYDVKM. The CDR3 spells CASNLVGGSQPQHF. The CDR3, as DNA: TGTGCCAGCAATTTAGTTGGGGGAAGCCAGCCCCAGCATTTT.